This T cell receptor beta chain emerged from a study of T cell repertoires in cytomegalovirus infection. Points from the study as a whole: Individuals carrying CMV plus the relevant HLA were identified by cumulative frequency of public TCR beta families.

TCRdb analysed the reads with MiXCR anew, one entry per CDR3 protein. This repertoire shows about 200,000 distinct CDR3 sequences, 8.5% to 10% found once; its top ten account for about 4.2%. In its sample, this clonotype was seen a few times. The antigen remains undetermined. Germline CDR1 and CDR2: LGHDT and YNNKEL (reference sequence). Trimming left V 0 bases short and J 6 bases short, with 8 bases between. CDR3 length equals 14 residues. The chain joins TRBV3-1 to TRBJ2-2, with D hard to call. The TCR comes from a human donor in good health (CMV status not recorded). Some clones in this sample may be carry-over from other donors' samples. Material for sequencing was PBMCs. The CDR3 loop is CASSQDVIPGELFF. In DNA form, the CDR3 reads TGTGCCAGCAGCCAAGATGTAATCCCCGGGGAGCTGTTTTTT.